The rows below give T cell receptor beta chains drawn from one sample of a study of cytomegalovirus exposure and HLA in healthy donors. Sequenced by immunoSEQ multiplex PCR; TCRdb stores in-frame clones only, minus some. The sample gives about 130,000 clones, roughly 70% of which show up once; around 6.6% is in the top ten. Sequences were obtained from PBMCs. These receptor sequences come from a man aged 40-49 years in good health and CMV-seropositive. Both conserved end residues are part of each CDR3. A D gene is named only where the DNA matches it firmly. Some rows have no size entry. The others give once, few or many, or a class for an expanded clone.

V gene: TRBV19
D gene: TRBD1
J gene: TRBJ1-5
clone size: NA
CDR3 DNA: TGTGCCAGTAGGATCGGCGGACAGGGCCAGCCCCAGCATTTT
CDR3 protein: CASRIGGQGQPQHF

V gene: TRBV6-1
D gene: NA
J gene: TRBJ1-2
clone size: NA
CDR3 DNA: TGTGCCAGCAGTGAAGTCAGGGTCCCTAACTATGGCTACACCTTC
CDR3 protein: CASSEVRVPNYGYTF

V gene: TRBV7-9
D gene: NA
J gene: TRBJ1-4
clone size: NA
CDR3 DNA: TGTGCCAGCAGCGTAGGAGACAGCGCATCTGAAAAACTGTTTTTT
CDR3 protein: CASSVGDSASEKLFF

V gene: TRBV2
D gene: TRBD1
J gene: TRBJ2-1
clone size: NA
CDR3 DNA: TGTGCCAGCAGTGGCCGACAGGGAAACCCCAATGAGCAGTTCTTC
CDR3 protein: CASSGRQGNPNEQFF

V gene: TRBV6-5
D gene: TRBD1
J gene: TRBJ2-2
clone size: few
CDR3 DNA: TGTGCCAGCAACCCACAGGGGGTCAACACCGGGGAGCTGTTTTTT
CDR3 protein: CASNPQGVNTGELFF

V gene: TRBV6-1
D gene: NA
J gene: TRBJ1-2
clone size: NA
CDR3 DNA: TGTGCCAGCAGTGAGGAGGGGATGAACTATGGCTACACCTTC
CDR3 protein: CASSEEGMNYGYTF

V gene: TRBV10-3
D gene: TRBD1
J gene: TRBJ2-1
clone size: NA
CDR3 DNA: TGTGCCATCAGCCCTCGGACAGGGGGCAAATTCAATGAGCAGTTCTTC
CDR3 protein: CAISPRTGGKFNEQFF

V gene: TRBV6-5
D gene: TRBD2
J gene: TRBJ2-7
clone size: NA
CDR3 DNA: TGTGCCAGCAGCAGGACTAGCGGGACCTCCTACGAGCAGTACTTC
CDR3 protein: CASSRTSGTSYEQYF

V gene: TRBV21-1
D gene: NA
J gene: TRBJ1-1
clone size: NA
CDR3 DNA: TGTGCCAGCAGCAAAGTTGGGCGGGGACACACTGAAGCTTTCTTT
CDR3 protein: CASSKVGRGHTEAFF

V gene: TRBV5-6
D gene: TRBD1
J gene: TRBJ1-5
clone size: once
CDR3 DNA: TGTGCCAGCAGCTTGTTTCGCCTGACAGGGGCCAATCAGCCCCAGCATTTT
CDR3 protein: CASSLFRLTGANQPQHF

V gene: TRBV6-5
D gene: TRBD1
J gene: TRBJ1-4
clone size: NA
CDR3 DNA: TGTGCCAGCAGTTACTCGACCGGGACAGGGGCTGAAAAACTGTTTTTT
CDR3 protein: CASSYSTGTGAEKLFF

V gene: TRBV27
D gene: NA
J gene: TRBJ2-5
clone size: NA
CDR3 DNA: TGTGCCAGCAGTTTATTGGGGGCTGGAGAGACCCAGTACTTC
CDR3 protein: CASSLLGAGETQYF

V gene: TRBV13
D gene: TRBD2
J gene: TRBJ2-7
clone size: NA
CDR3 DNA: TGTGCCAGCAGCCGGACTAGCGGTACCTACGAGCAGTACTTC
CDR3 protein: CASSRTSGTYEQYF

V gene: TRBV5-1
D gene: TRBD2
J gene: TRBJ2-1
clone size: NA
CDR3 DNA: TGCGCCAGCAGCCCGACTAGCGGGAGGGCCTCGTACAATGAGCAGTTCTTC
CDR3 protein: CASSPTSGRASYNEQFF

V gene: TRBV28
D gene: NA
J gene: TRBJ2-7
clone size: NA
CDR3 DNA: TGTGCCAGCAGTAGTAGTACAGGGATCTCCTACGAGCAGTACTTC
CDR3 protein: CASSSSTGISYEQYF

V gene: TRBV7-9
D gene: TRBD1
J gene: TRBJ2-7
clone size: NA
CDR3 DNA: TGTGCCAGCGACTCGGGACAGGCGGTCTCCTACGAGCAGTACTTC
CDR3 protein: CASDSGQAVSYEQYF

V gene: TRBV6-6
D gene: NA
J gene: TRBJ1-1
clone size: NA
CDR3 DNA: TGTGCCAGCAGTTACTCCGTAAACACTGAAGCTTTCTTT
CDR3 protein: CASSYSVNTEAFF

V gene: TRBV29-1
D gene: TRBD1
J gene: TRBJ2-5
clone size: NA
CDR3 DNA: TGCAGCGTTGGACAGGGGAAGCAAGAGACCCAGTACTTC
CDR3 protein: CSVGQGKQETQYF

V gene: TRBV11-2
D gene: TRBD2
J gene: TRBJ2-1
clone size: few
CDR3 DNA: TGTGCCAGCAGCTTAACCCTAGCGGACTACAATGAGCAGTTCTTC
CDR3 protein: CASSLTLADYNEQFF

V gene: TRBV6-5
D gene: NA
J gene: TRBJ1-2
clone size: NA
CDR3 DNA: TGTGCCAGCAGTTACAGAGCCGGGTCGTCAGGGGGCTACACCTTC
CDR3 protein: CASSYRAGSSGGYTF

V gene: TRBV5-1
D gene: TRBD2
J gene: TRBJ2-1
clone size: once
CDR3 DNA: TGCGCCAGTTTCCCGGGACTAGCGGGTCCCCATGAGCAGTTCTTC
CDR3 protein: CASFPGLAGPHEQFF

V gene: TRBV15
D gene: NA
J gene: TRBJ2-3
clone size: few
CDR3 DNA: TGTGCCACCAGCGTCCGGGACACCCCTCGCACAGATACGCAGTATTTT
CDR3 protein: CATSVRDTPRTDTQYF

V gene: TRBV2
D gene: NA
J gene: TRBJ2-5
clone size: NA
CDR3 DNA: TGTGCCAGCAGTGAACAGGGGATAGTGTTAGGAGAGACCCAGTACTTC
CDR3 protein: CASSEQGIVLGETQYF

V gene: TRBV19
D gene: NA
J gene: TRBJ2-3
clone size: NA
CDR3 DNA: TGTGCCAGTGGCGGGGATACGCAGTATTTT
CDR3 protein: CASGGDTQYF

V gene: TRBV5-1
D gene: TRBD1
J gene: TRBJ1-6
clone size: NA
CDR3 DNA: TGCGCCAGCAGCTCGGGACAGATAGATTCACCCCTCCACTTT
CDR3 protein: CASSSGQIDSPLHF

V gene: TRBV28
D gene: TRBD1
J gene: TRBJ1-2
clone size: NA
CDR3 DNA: TGTGCCAGCAGTTCGGCAGGGGGCTATGGCTACACCTTC
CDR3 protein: CASSSAGGYGYTF

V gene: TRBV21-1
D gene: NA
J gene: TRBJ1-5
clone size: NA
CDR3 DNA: TGTGCCAGCAGCAAAAACAGGGATCGGCGCAATCAGCCCCAGCATTTT
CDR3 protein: CASSKNRDRRNQPQHF

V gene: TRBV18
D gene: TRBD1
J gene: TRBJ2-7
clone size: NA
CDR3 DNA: TGTGCCAGCTCACCCCCGGGGACAGGGGGCGAGCAGTACTTC
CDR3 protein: CASSPPGTGGEQYF

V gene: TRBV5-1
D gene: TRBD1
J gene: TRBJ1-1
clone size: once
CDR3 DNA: TGCGCCAGCAGCCCGGGGACAGGAGAGCTTGAAGCTTTCTTT
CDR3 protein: CASSPGTGELEAFF

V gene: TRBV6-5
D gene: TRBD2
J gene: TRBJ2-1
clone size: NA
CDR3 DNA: TGTGCCAGCAGTTACACGGCGGGGGTTTACAATGAGCAGTTCTTC
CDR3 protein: CASSYTAGVYNEQFF

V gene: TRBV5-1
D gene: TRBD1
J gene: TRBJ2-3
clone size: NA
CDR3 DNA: TGCGCCAGCAGCTTAGGGACAGGGACAGATACGCAGTATTTT
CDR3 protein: CASSLGTGTDTQYF

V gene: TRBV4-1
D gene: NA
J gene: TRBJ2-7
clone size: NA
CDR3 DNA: TGCGCCAGCAGCCAAACGGGACAAGCCTACGAGCAGTACTTC
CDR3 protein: CASSQTGQAYEQYF

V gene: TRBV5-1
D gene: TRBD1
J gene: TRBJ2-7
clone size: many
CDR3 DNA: TGCGCCAGCAGCTCCGGGCCGTTTATCGGACAGGGAACTTCCTACGAGCAGTACTTC
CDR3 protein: CASSSGPFIGQGTSYEQYF

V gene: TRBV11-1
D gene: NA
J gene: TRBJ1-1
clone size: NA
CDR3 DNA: TGTGCCAGCAGCTTTACCAGGGCTTCGAACACTGAAGCTTTCTTT
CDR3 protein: CASSFTRASNTEAFF

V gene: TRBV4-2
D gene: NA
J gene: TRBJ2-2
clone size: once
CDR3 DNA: TGTGCCAGCAGCCAAGAGGGGAGACTAGCGAACACCGGGGAGCTGTTTTTT
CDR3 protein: CASSQEGRLANTGELFF

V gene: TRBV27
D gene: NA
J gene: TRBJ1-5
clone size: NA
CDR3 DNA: TGTGCCAGCAGCAGAACAGCCAATAGCAATCAGCCCCAGCATTTT
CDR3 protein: CASSRTANSNQPQHF

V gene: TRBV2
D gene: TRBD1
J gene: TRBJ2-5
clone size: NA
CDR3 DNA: TGTGCCAGCAGTGTCGCCCGGACAGGGGTACCTAGCCAATCACCCCCCCATTACCAAGAGACCCAGTACTTC
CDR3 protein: CASSVARTGVPSQSPPHYQETQYF

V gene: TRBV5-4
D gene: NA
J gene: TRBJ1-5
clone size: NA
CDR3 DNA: TGTGCCAGCCCCAACAGGGAAACGGATCAGCCCCAGCATTTT
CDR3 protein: CASPNRETDQPQHF

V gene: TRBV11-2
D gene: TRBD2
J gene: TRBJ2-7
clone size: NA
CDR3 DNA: TGTGCCAGCAGCTTCTTGTGGGAGGGCCTGGGGGAGCAGTACTTC
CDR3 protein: CASSFLWEGLGEQYF

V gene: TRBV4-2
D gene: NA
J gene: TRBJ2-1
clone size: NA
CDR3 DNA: TGTGCCAGCGGCTGGGAGAGCTCCTACAATGAGCAGTTCTTC
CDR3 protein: CASGWESSYNEQFF

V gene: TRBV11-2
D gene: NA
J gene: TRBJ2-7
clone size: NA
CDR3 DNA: TGTGCCAGCAGCTTAGACCCCCCGGGCAGGGTTCGGGACGAGCAGTACTTC
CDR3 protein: CASSLDPPGRVRDEQYF

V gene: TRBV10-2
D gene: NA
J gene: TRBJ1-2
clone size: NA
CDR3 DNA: TGCGCCAGCAGTGATGGACATAACTATGGCTACACCTTC
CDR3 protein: CASSDGHNYGYTF

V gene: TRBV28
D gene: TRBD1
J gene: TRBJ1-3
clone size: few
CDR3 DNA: TGTGCCAGCAGTTTAAGGGGGCTTGGAAACACCATATATTTT
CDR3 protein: CASSLRGLGNTIYF

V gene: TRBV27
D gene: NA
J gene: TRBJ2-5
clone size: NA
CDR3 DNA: TGTGCCAGCAGTCCGCGACAGGACCAAGAGACCCAGTACTTC
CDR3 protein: CASSPRQDQETQYF

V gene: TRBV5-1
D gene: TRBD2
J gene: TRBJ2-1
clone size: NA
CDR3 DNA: TGCGCCAGCAGCTTGGTTCTAGCGGGAGTAGATGAGCAGTTCTTC
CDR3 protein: CASSLVLAGVDEQFF

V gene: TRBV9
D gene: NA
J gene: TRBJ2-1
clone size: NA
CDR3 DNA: TGTGCCAGCAGCCCCTTTGTGTACAATGAGCAGTTCTTC
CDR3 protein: CASSPFVYNEQFF

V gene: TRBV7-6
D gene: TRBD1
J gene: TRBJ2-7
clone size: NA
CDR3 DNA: TGTGCCAGCAGCTTAGTTGAGGGGGCAGGAGAGCAGTACTTC
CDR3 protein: CASSLVEGAGEQYF

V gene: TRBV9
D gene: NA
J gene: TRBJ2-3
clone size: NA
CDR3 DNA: TGTGCCAGCAGCGTAGCTACTACCGATACGCAGTATTTT
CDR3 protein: CASSVATTDTQYF

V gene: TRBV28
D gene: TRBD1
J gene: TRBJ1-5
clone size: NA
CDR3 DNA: TGTGCCAGCAGTCTTCGGACAGGCGCGCTTAGCAATCAGCCCCAGCATTTT
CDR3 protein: CASSLRTGALSNQPQHF

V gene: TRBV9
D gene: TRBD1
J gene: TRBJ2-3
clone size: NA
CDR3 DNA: TGTGCCAGCAGCGTAGCGTGGACAGGGGGCACAGATACGCAGTATTTT
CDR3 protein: CASSVAWTGGTDTQYF